This is a list of T cell receptor beta chains from one sample in a study of blood T cells in healthy people across ages. One entry per CDR3 protein results from TCRdb running MiXCR on the 5' RACE reads. Found here are about 1,500,000 distinct CDR3 sequences, roughly 40% of them singletons; the top ten hold under 8%. The sequenced material came from blood. The receptors were sampled from a woman under 30 in good health. CDR3s include the opening cysteine and the closing phenylalanine or tryptophan. A D gene is named only where the DNA matches it firmly. The size entry is marked missing in some rows and otherwise reads once, few, many or a size class.

clone size,J gene,D gene,V gene,CDR3 protein,CDR3 DNA
-,TRBJ2-5,-,TRBV7-3,CASSYASDANNEQYF,TGTGCCAGCAGTTACGCTAGCGACGCAAACAATGAGCAGTACTTC
-,TRBJ2-7,-,TRBV20-1,CSARPSSEQYF,TGCAGTGCTAGACCCTCCTCCGAGCAGTACTTC
-,TRBJ2-4,-,TRBV5-1,CASSLSGQAKNIQYF,TGCGCCAGCAGCTTAAGCGGCCAAGCCAAAAACATTCAGTACTTC
few,TRBJ2-7,TRBD1,TRBV27,CASSPRQGGYEQYF,TGTGCCAGCAGTCCGCGACAGGGTGGCTACGAGCAGTACTTC
few,TRBJ2-1,-,TRBV5-6,CASSLYRASYNEQFF,TGTGCCAGCAGCCTGTACAGGGCCTCCTACAATGAGCAGTTCTTC
-,TRBJ1-2,TRBD1,TRBV12-3/TRBV12-4,CASSGTVRGYTF,TGTGCCAGCAGTGGGACAGTTCGGGGCTACACCTTC
-,TRBJ2-1,TRBD2,TRBV3-1,CASSQGGSGMYNEQFF,TGTGCCAGCAGCCAAGGTGGTAGCGGGATGTACAATGAGCAGTTCTTC
few,TRBJ2-5,-,TRBV4-1,CASSHSGTASETQYF,TGCGCCAGCAGCCATTCCGGGACCGCAAGTGAGACCCAGTACTTC
-,TRBJ2-7,TRBD2,TRBV10-3,CAISESRLAGPYEQYF,TGTGCCATCAGTGAGTCCAGACTAGCGGGTCCCTACGAGCAGTACTTC
many,TRBJ2-7,-,TRBV20-1,CSAFPRQANEQYF,TGCAGTGCCTTTCCCCGACAGGCTAACGAGCAGTACTTC
few,TRBJ2-7,-,TRBV28,CASSPPVGGVYEQYF,TGTGCCAGCAGTCCGCCGGTCGGCGGGGTCTACGAGCAGTACTTC
once,TRBJ1-4,-,TRBV7-2,CASSPVSDPKVKLFF,TGTGCCAGCAGCCCAGTTAGTGATCCAAAAGTGAAACTGTTTTTT
-,TRBJ2-7,TRBD1,TRBV20-1,CSARLPGQGLYEQYF,TGCAGTGCTAGGTTACCGGGACAGGGACTCTACGAGCAGTACTTC
few,TRBJ2-7,-,TRBV20-1,CSAKPDRLYSYEQYF,TGCAGTGCTAAACCCGACAGGCTATACTCCTACGAGCAGTACTTC
few,TRBJ1-6,TRBD1,TRBV7-9,CASSQGQGLNNSPLHF,TGTGCCAGCAGCCAGGGACAGGGCCTTAATAATTCACCCCTCCACTTT
-,TRBJ1-5,-,TRBV7-9,CASSLAWGEGQPQHF,TGTGCCAGCAGCTTAGCGTGGGGTGAAGGTCAGCCCCAGCATTTT
-,TRBJ1-2,TRBD1,TRBV20-1,CSAKGGPGYTF,TGCAGTGCTAAAGGGGGCCCTGGCTACACCTTC
few,TRBJ2-7,TRBD2,TRBV6-1,CASSEFAYPAGGPNEQYF,TGTGCCAGCAGTGAATTCGCGTACCCAGCGGGAGGGCCGAACGAGCAGTACTTC
few,TRBJ2-2,-,TRBV19,CASQAGELFF,TGTGCCAGTCAAGCCGGGGAGCTGTTTTTT
-,TRBJ2-7,-,TRBV3-1,CASSQGAGYSYEQYF,TGTGCCAGCAGCCAAGGGGCGGGGTACTCCTACGAGCAGTACTTC
-,TRBJ2-5,-,TRBV2,CASSDPSRDTETQYF,TGTGCCAGCAGTGACCCTTCCCGGGACACAGAGACCCAGTACTTC
few,TRBJ2-7,-,TRBV6-1,CASSEEYRDYEQYF,TGTGCCAGCAGTGAAGAATACAGGGACTACGAGCAGTACTTC
few,TRBJ1-6,-,TRBV14,CASAAWGHNSPLHF,TGTGCCAGCGCCGCCTGGGGCCATAATTCACCCCTCCACTTT
-,TRBJ2-1,TRBD2,TRBV5-1,CASSWTSGDYNEQFF,TGCGCCAGCAGCTGGACTAGCGGGGACTACAATGAGCAGTTCTTC
-,TRBJ2-7,TRBD1,TRBV28,CASSPDRVRSYEQYF,TGTGCCAGCAGCCCCGACAGGGTTCGCTCCTACGAGCAGTACTTC
-,TRBJ1-1,-,TRBV12-3/TRBV12-4,CASSLVRGSTEAFF,TGTGCCAGCAGTTTAGTCAGGGGTAGCACTGAAGCTTTCTTT
few,TRBJ2-5,-,TRBV28,CASSPETGFGESGQYF,TGTGCCAGCAGTCCGGAGACAGGATTCGGGGAGAGTGGCCAGTACTTC
few,TRBJ2-3,TRBD2,TRBV20-1,CSARPPSLVAGVADTQYF,TGCAGTGCTAGGCCCCCAAGTTTGGTAGCGGGGGTAGCAGATACGCAGTATTTT
-,TRBJ2-7,TRBD1,TRBV27,CASNPGQGAFYEQYF,TGTGCCAGCAACCCAGGACAGGGGGCATTTTACGAGCAGTACTTC
-,TRBJ2-5,-,TRBV5-1,CASSYGQSQETQYF,TGCGCCAGCAGCTACGGACAGTCCCAAGAGACCCAGTACTTC
-,TRBJ2-7,TRBD1,TRBV6-6,CASRKGQGHSYEQYF,TGTGCCAGCAGGAAGGGACAGGGCCACTCCTACGAGCAGTACTTC
-,TRBJ2-3,-,TRBV7-8,CASSLRGPVGADTQYF,TGTGCCAGCAGCTTACGGGGACCAGTGGGTGCAGATACGCAGTATTTT
-,TRBJ2-7,TRBD1,TRBV10-1,CASSEQIYRGTYEQYF,TGCGCCAGCAGTGAACAAATTTACAGGGGCACCTACGAGCAGTACTTC
-,TRBJ1-3,TRBD1,TRBV3-1,CASSRDRGNGNTIYF,TGTGCCAGCAGCCGGGACAGGGGAAATGGAAACACCATATATTTT
few,TRBJ2-5,TRBD2,TRBV6-2/TRBV6-3,CASSPHSGGRRETQYF,TGTGCCAGCAGTCCCCATAGCGGGGGAAGGCGGGAGACCCAGTACTTC
-,TRBJ2-2,TRBD1,TRBV12-3/TRBV12-4,CASSDRGTNTGELFF,TGTGCCAGCAGCGACAGGGGCACGAACACCGGGGAGCTGTTTTTT
-,TRBJ1-5,-,TRBV27,CASSSLGDSGPQHF,TGTGCCAGCAGTTCCCTAGGTGATAGCGGGCCCCAGCATTTT
few,TRBJ1-5,TRBD1,TRBV20-1,CSATQGDQPQHF,TGCAGTGCTACACAGGGGGATCAGCCCCAGCATTTT
few,TRBJ2-1,-,TRBV10-2,CASSGLANNEQFF,TGCGCCAGCTCGGGGCTAGCGAACAATGAGCAGTTCTTC
-,TRBJ1-2,-,TRBV9,CASSVGYDQGYYGYTF,TGTGCCAGCAGCGTAGGTTATGATCAGGGCTACTATGGCTACACCTTC
-,TRBJ2-6,-,TRBV7-9,CASSLGGQSGANVLTF,TGTGCCAGCAGCTTGGGAGGACAGTCTGGGGCCAACGTCCTGACTTTC
-,TRBJ2-7,-,TRBV7-8,CASSLAVGHEQYF,TGTGCCAGCAGCTTAGCCGTCGGGCACGAGCAGTACTTC
-,TRBJ1-4,-,TRBV7-9,CASSPSDEKLFF,TGTGCCAGCAGCCCCTCCGATGAAAAACTGTTTTTT
-,TRBJ2-3,-,TRBV5-1,CASSWGDSHEGQYF,TGCGCCAGCAGCTGGGGGGACTCTCACGAGGGGCAGTATTTT
-,TRBJ2-7,TRBD2,TRBV9,CASSVGGGQYEQCF,TGTGCCAGCAGCGTCGGCGGGGGGCAATACGAGCAGTGCTTC
few,TRBJ2-7,-,TRBV7-2,CASSPVSSGYEQYF,TGTGCCAGCAGCCCCGTCAGTAGCGGCTACGAGCAGTACTTC
-,TRBJ2-2,-,TRBV9,CASSVDTTGELFF,TGTGCCAGCAGCGTAGACACAACCGGGGAGCTGTTTTTT
few,TRBJ2-7,-,TRBV6-1,CASEGHSAGTYEQYF,TGTGCCAGCGAGGGACACTCGGCAGGTACCTACGAGCAGTACTTC
-,TRBJ2-3,-,TRBV4-1,CATGMGLSTDTQYF,TGCGCCACCGGCATGGGGCTCAGCACAGATACGCAGTATTTT